The rows below give T cell receptor beta chains drawn from one sample of a study of CD8+CD57+ T cells in acquired aplastic anemia. TCRdb ran MiXCR on the reads and lists one entry per CDR3 protein. The data hold about 170,000 distinct CDR3 sequences, with around 40% observed a single time. Sequenced input: sorted CD4+, CD8+, or CD8+CD57+ T cells (not recorded which) from PBMCs. The receptors here all came from a human donor in good health. CDR3s include the opening cysteine and the closing phenylalanine or tryptophan. D genes are given only for firm matches. Size values are once, few and many counts, or a class for expanded clones, and some rows have none.

D gene: -
V gene: TRBV20-1
clone size: many
J gene: TRBJ2-3
CDR3 protein: CSAGRGGITDTQYF
CDR3 DNA: TGCAGTGCTGGACGGGGCGGGATCACAGATACGCAGTATTTT

D gene: -
V gene: TRBV3-1
clone size: few
J gene: TRBJ2-1
CDR3 protein: CASSLGGKTYNEQFF
CDR3 DNA: TGTGCCAGCAGTCTGGGGGGAAAAACCTACAATGAGCAGTTCTTC

D gene: -
V gene: TRBV20-1
clone size: many
J gene: TRBJ1-2
CDR3 protein: CSARDTAGDYGYTF
CDR3 DNA: TGCAGTGCTAGAGATACGGCGGGGGACTATGGCTACACCTTC

D gene: TRBD2
V gene: TRBV3-1
clone size: few
J gene: TRBJ2-2
CDR3 protein: CASSQDLASGRIGELFF
CDR3 DNA: TGTGCCAGCAGCCAAGATCTGGCTAGCGGGAGGATCGGGGAGCTGTTTTTT

D gene: TRBD2
V gene: TRBV6-1
clone size: few
J gene: TRBJ2-3
CDR3 protein: CASTKGGSRGTQYF
CDR3 DNA: TGTGCCAGCACCAAGGGCGGGAGTCGGGGTACGCAGTATTTT

D gene: TRBD2
V gene: TRBV27
clone size: -
J gene: TRBJ2-5
CDR3 protein: CASSPTTSGIGETQYF
CDR3 DNA: TGTGCCAGCAGTCCCACGACTAGCGGGATAGGAGAGACCCAGTACTTC

D gene: -
V gene: TRBV9
clone size: -
J gene: TRBJ2-5
CDR3 protein: CARDPLGETQYF
CDR3 DNA: TGTGCCAGAGATCCCCTCGGAGAGACCCAGTACTTC

D gene: TRBD1
V gene: TRBV6-1
clone size: -
J gene: TRBJ2-1
CDR3 protein: CASSRTGGIIF
CDR3 DNA: TGTGCCAGCAGCCGGACAGGGGGCATAATCTTC

D gene: -
V gene: TRBV6-6
clone size: many
J gene: TRBJ2-7
CDR3 protein: CASSYSGRVSYEQYF
CDR3 DNA: TGTGCCAGCAGTTACTCGGGGCGGGTCTCCTACGAGCAGTACTTC

D gene: -
V gene: TRBV10-3
clone size: many
J gene: TRBJ2-4
CDR3 protein: CAISELARDTKNIQYF
CDR3 DNA: TGTGCCATCAGTGAGCTGGCGAGGGACACCAAAAACATTCAGTACTTC

D gene: TRBD2
V gene: TRBV7-3
clone size: many
J gene: TRBJ2-5
CDR3 protein: CASSYTSVETQYF
CDR3 DNA: TGTGCCAGCAGCTACACTAGCGTAGAGACCCAGTACTTC

D gene: -
V gene: TRBV20-1
clone size: -
J gene: TRBJ2-7
CDR3 protein: CGATSTQPYEQYF
CDR3 DNA: TGCGGTGCTACGTCAACCCAGCCCTACGAGCAGTACTTC

D gene: -
V gene: TRBV6-1
clone size: many
J gene: TRBJ1-1
CDR3 protein: CASSEESMNTEAFF
CDR3 DNA: TGTGCCAGCAGTGAAGAGAGTATGAACACTGAAGCTTTCTTT

D gene: TRBD2
V gene: TRBV2
clone size: -
J gene: TRBJ2-1
CDR3 protein: CARGLAGGKAFF
CDR3 DNA: TGTGCCAGGGGACTAGCGGGGGGCAAAGCGTTCTTC

D gene: -
V gene: TRBV10-3
clone size: -
J gene: TRBJ2-5
CDR3 protein: CAISSSSRETQYF
CDR3 DNA: TGTGCCATCAGTAGCAGTAGCCGGGAGACCCAGTACTTC

D gene: -
V gene: TRBV12-3/TRBV12-4
clone size: -
J gene: TRBJ1-4
CDR3 protein: CASSATATKLFF
CDR3 DNA: TGTGCCAGCAGTGCGACAGCGACGAAACTGTTTTTT

D gene: -
V gene: TRBV6-1
clone size: -
J gene: TRBJ2-3
CDR3 protein: CASQSTDTQYF
CDR3 DNA: TGTGCCAGCCAAAGCACAGATACGCAGTATTTT

D gene: -
V gene: TRBV28
clone size: few
J gene: TRBJ1-2
CDR3 protein: CATLRGVTGYGYTF
CDR3 DNA: TGTGCCACCCTTAGGGGGGTCACTGGATATGGCTACACCTTC

D gene: -
V gene: TRBV10-3
clone size: few
J gene: TRBJ2-1
CDR3 protein: CAIRTDSNNEQFF
CDR3 DNA: TGTGCCATCAGAACGGACTCTAACAATGAGCAGTTCTTC

D gene: TRBD1
V gene: TRBV24-1
clone size: few
J gene: TRBJ2-7
CDR3 protein: CATSAPGQGQSYEQYF
CDR3 DNA: TGTGCCACCAGTGCCCCGGGACAGGGCCAGTCCTACGAGCAGTACTTC